This T cell receptor beta chain was sequenced in a study of T-cell reconstitution after alpha-beta-depleted transplantation in children. Looked up from germline, CDR1 is SNHLY and CDR2 is FYNNEI. With V trimmed by 6 bases and J by 4 bases, 5 bases remained unmatched. This CDR3 spans 14 amino acids. Construction of the TCRbeta library involved unique molecular identifiers. TCRdb recomputed calls from the PCR reads with MiXCR, one row per CDR3 protein. The sample shows 700,000 to 950,000 distinct CDR3 sequences, 15% to 20% of them seen only once. The sequence was collected from a male patient between 5 and 17 years old who had a stem cell transplant for acute lymphoblastic leukemia, so the T cells may come from the graft donor. This chain links TRBV2 with TRBJ2-1; 8 positions agree with TRBD2. The material was PBMCs, mostly from graft donor cells, obtained 360 days after TCRalphabeta/CD19-depleted stem cell transplant. CDR3 sequence reads: CASRQLAAYNEQFF. The CDR3, as DNA: TGTGCCAGCAGACAACTAGCGGCGTACAATGAGCAGTTCTTC.